The clone carrying this T cell receptor (beta chain) turned up a few times. Its cognate antigen is unknown. The length of the CDR3 is 14 residues. J was trimmed by 1 base and V by 5 bases; bases with no gene match: 2. CDR1 and CDR2 from the germline V gene are SEHNR and FQNEAQ (reference sequence). This entry is derived from a study of cytomegalovirus exposure and HLA in healthy donors. PCR primers comprised 60 Vbeta and 13 Jbeta primers. Generated by immunoSEQ multiplex PCR, the TCRdb table keeps only in-frame clones and is missing some. There are 65,000 to 80,000 clones in the sample; approximately 72% occur only once, and roughly 8.9% lies in the top ten. Study findings and constraints: Several V segments, TRBV6-2 and TRBV6-3 among them, could not be told apart and were dropped.

This sequence joins TRBV7-9 and TRBJ2-3, with 8 bases lining up with TRBD2. What was sequenced was PBMCs. This receptor was identified in a woman in her 40s in good health and CMV-seropositive. The CDR3 nucleotides are TGTGCCAGCAGCCCCGGGGGGGGCACAGATACGCAGTATTTT. This sequence encodes CASSPGGGTDTQYF.